A few counts support the clone carrying this TCR beta chain. Its matching antigen is unknown. This sample was included in a study of cytomegalovirus exposure and HLA in healthy donors. Study findings and constraints: Most subjects had HLA-A and HLA-B alleles reportedly predicted accurately by TCR beta sequences.

A multiplex PCR was run with 60 Vbeta primers and 13 Jbeta primers. Here immunoSEQ multiplex PCR was the method, and the copy in TCRdb shows in-frame clones only, minus some. The sample yields a few hundred thousand clones, around four fifths seen once. The CDR3 has 12 residues. The V end was cut by 1 base, the J end by 4 bases, with 4 bases between. Germline V gene sequence: CDR1 LNHNV, CDR2 YYDKDF (reference sequence). Sequenced input: PBMCs. This receptor was identified in an older woman in good health and CMV-seropositive. The chain recombines TRBV15 with TRBJ1-1; D remains unclear. The CDR3 DNA reads as TGTGCCACCAGCAGAGCGGGCACTGAAGCTTTCTTT. Its translation: CATSRAGTEAFF.